Each of the 10 T cell receptor beta chains below was sequenced from the same sample in a study of shared clonotypes between healthy human individuals. The table came from immunoSEQ multiplex PCR; TCRdb's copy has only in-frame clones and leaves some out. The sample gives about 530,000 clones, around 96% of which show up once; 0.055% to 0.075% is in the top ten. The source material was naive CD4+ T cells sorted from blood. Subset indicated: CD45RA+ positively selected. These receptors came from a young woman in good health.

This chain uses TRBV14 with TRBJ2-7; TRBD2 matches at 14 bases. The CDR3 contains 17 residues. Germline-derived CDR1 and CDR2 are SGHDN and FVKESK. Trimming took 0 bases from V and 4 from J; bases not matched to a gene: 5. CDR3 bases: TGTGCCAGCAGCCAAGAAATCGGGACTAGCGGGAGTTACGAGCAGTACTTC. This translates into CASSQEIGTSGSYEQYF.

V and J are TRBV20-1 and TRBJ2-1; 7 nucleotides line up with TRBD2. The CDR3 runs 10 residues. Germline values: CDR1 DFQATT, CDR2 SNEGSKA (reference sequence). V lost 6 bases to trimming and J lost 13 bases; unmatched junction nucleotides: 6. This CDR3 is CSAGREFQFF. CDR3 nucleotides: TGCAGTGCGGGGCGGGAGTTTCAGTTCTTC.

This clone was picked up one time. As DNA, the CDR3 is TGTGCCACCAGCAGAGATTACTCAGATACGCAGTATTTT. It is translated as CATSRDYSDTQYF. The rearrangement links TRBV15 to TRBJ2-3; no reliable D call. The V gene lost 0 bases and the J gene lost 4 bases, with 5 bases spanning the gap. Germline lookup yields CDR1 LNHNV and CDR2 YYDKDF (reference sequence). This CDR3 is built from 13 residues.

The CDR3 protein is CASSLQRETQYF. The CDR3 nucleotides read TGTGCCAGCAGCTTGCAGAGGGAGACCCAGTACTTC. The rearrangement uses TRBV11-1 and TRBJ2-5; no reliable D call. This CDR3 contains 12 residues. Trimming stripped 3 bases from V and 5 bases from J, with 7 bases between. Germline CDR1 and CDR2: SGHAT and FQDESV (reference sequence).

The V gene is TRBV10-3, the J gene TRBJ1-3, with D perhaps matching TRBD1 (5 bases). CDR1 is ENHRY and CDR2 is SYGVKD in the germline V gene. The CDR3 extends over 16 amino acids. Deletions cut 10 bases from V and 1 base from J, with 20 bases between. The DNA for the CDR3 is TGTGCCACCATGACAAGTACAGGCATATCTGGAAACACCATATATTTT. Its protein is CATMTSTGISGNTIYF.

Concerning this clone itself: Distinct nucleotide sequences in the sample also encode this CDR3. The chain employs TRBV5-4 and TRBJ2-3; no clear D. The CDR3 extends over 12 amino acids. From germline, CDR1 is SGHNT and CDR2 YYREEE (reference sequence). Trimming left V 4 bases short and J 3 bases short, with 6 bases between. The CDR3 spells CASSLSTDTQYF. DNA of the CDR3: TGTGCCAGCAGCCTGTCTACAGATACGCAGTATTTT.

The genes are TRBV11-1 and TRBJ2-7; 11 positions match TRBD1. J lost 5 bases, V lost 1 base, and 1 base had no gene match. The CDR3 runs 14 residues. The germline gives CDR1 SGHAT, CDR2 FQDESV (reference sequence). The CDR3 is CASSLGTGGDEQYF. CDR3 DNA: TGTGCCAGCAGCTTAGGGACAGGGGGCGACGAGCAGTACTTC.

CDR3 nucleotide sequence: TGCGCCAGCAGCTTGAGCTCGGGGGCCCTAGATACGCAGTATTTT. Its translation: CASSLSSGALDTQYF. The gene calls are TRBV5-1 and TRBJ2-3; D tentatively fits TRBD1 or TRBD2 (6 bases each). The CDR3 has 15 residues. The V gene's germline CDR1 is SGHRS and CDR2 YFSETQ. V was cut by 1 base and J by 5 bases, with 14 bases left in between.

This chain links TRBV11-3 with TRBJ2-3, with D possibly being TRBD1 (7 bases). V was cut by 0 bases and J by 4 bases, with 14 bases left in between. CDR1 and CDR2 from the germline V gene are SGHNT and YENEEA. This CDR3 spans 16 amino acids. CDR3: CASSLEGPGGPDTQYF. The CDR3 bases are TGTGCCAGCAGCTTAGAAGGTCCAGGGGGGCCAGATACGCAGTATTTT.

This clone was counted a single time. The rearrangement links TRBV28 to TRBJ2-7, with 7 bases that match TRBD1. This CDR3 is built from 14 residues. V shed 4 bases, J shed 5 bases, and the junction held 8 bases outside the gene matches. Per the germline V gene, CDR1 is MDHEN and CDR2 is SYDVKM. DNA for the CDR3: TGTGCCAGCAGTTCAGGACAGGATTGGGACGAGCAGTACTTC. Translated: CASSSGQDWDEQYF.